What follows is one TCR beta chain and its context. Its recognized antigen is unknown. No much larger clonotype is one base removed from it; base qualities were not supplied. Collaborating institutions collected whole blood in K2EDTA tubes following their own protocols. For TCRbeta analysis, collaborator samples were shipped as frozen whole blood, as isolated PBMCs, or as DNA extracted from either sample type. The source of the sample is a study of blood T cell repertoires in COVID-19 (dated by TCRdb to 2020 to 2021). Regarding the study in general: Collaborator samples came from the United States, Italy and Spain and covered acute and convalescent phases of COVID-19. A de-identified subject ID, COVID-19 status, age in years and sex were almost always included in the sample metadata. Where available, HLA class I and class II types were obtained from metadata supplied by the sample provider rather than from assay-based typing. The material from the prospective study consisted of cDNA or gDNA derived from T cells, B-cell-depleted T cells, or PBMCs. The repertoires were made available in a free public database intended to serve as a resource for research on the immune response to SARS-CoV-2. Deeply sampled blood TCRbeta repertoires from subjects exposed to, actively infected with, or recovered from COVID-19 were included in the dataset. The samples were drawn from two sources: the first 160 participants of the ongoing ImmuneRACE study, and 1,000 to 1,500 subjects contributed by 6 global collaborators. Results and caveats for the whole study, not just this receptor: The amount of clinical and demographic metadata varied by source and participant and was provided uncurated.

TCRbeta CDR3 regions were amplified from genomic DNA using the immunoSEQ Assay, a bias-controlled multiplex PCR. Per the source publication's procedure: Within the assay, amplification of reference gene primers was used to estimate how many nucleated cells each sample contained. Sequence reads were collapsed and filtered to measure the absolute abundance of every unique TCRbeta CDR3 rearrangement. For each sample, productive Simpson clonality was calculated by taking the square root of Simpson's diversity index across productive rearrangements. Not all clones reach the TCRdb copy of this immuneACCESS table, which keeps in-frame sequences only. Checked studies attribute under half of the gap to unresolved V genes and leave the rest unexplained. Clonal size and the V and J genes are those of that table, whereas D and trimming came from the DNA. The sample table shows about 140,000 clones, and approximately 80% are seen once. Of the sample, 1.9% falls within the top ten clones.

The clonotype originates from a woman aged 55-70 years with acute or convalescent COVID-19. Sequencing was carried out using peripheral blood.

The nucleotide sequence is TGCGCCAGCAGCTCCAGCGGGTTTGCCTACGAGCAGTACTTC. Its coded protein is CASSSSGFAYEQYF. The rearranged chain carries TRBV4-1 and TRBJ2-7, and the D gene may be TRBD2, 6 bases matching. The germline V gene sets CDR1 to MGHRA and CDR2 to YSYEKL. V drops 5 bases and J drops 2 bases, leaving 13 bases in between. The CDR3 measures 14 amino acids from cysteine to phenylalanine. This entry keeps only the CDR3 DNA: 42 bases, framed from base 1.